A few counts support the clone carrying this TCR beta chain. The antigen is not known. Germline CDR1 reads ENHRY; CDR2 reads SYGVKD. The V gene end was trimmed by 6 bases and the J gene end by 3 bases; junction bases not matched to a gene: 2. The CDR3 is 14 amino acids. This sample was included in a study of TIL therapy for anti-PD-1-resistant metastatic lung cancer. General study findings and limits: Treatment-naive, never-smoker and oncogene-addicted patients were overrepresented in this highly selected cohort.

As for time point: pre-treatment sample, taken before nivolumab and TIL therapy. The tumor samples were excised metastases, mostly pleural nodules or supraclavicular lymph nodes. The immunoSEQ assay was v3. Assay used: immunoSEQ multiplex PCR; TCRdb lists only in-frame clones, some missing. Of approximately 95,000 clones listed, about three fifths are singletons. The material sequenced was tumor tissue, taken at baseline. The receptor's source is a person between 25 and 79 years old with non-small cell lung cancer. The J gene is TRBJ1-5, the V gene TRBV10-3; 10 nucleotides align to TRBD1. This CDR3 reads CAISGQGDNQPQHF. The CDR3 nucleotides read TGTGCCATCAGCGGACAGGGGGACAATCAGCCCCAGCATTTT.